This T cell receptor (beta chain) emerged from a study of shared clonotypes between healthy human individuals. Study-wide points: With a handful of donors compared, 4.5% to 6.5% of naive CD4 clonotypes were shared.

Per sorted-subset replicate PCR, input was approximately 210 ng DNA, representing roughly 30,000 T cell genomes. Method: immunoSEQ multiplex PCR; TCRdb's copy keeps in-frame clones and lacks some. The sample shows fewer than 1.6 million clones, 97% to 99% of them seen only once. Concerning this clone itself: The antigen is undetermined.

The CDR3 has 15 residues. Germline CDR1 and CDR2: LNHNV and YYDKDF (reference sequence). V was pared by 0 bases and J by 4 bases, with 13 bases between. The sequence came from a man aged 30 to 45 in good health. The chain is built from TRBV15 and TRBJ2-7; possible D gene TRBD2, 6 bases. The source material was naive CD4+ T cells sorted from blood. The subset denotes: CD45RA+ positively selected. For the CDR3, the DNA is TGTGCCACCAGCAGAGAGCGACTAGATTTTTACGAGCAGTACTTC. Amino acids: CATSRERLDFYEQYF. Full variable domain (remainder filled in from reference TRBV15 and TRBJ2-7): DAMVIQNPRYQVTQFGKPVTLSCSQTLNHNVMYWYQQKSSQAPKLLFHYYDKDFNNEADTPDNFQSRRPNTSFCFLDIRSPGLGDTAMYLCATSRERLDFYEQYFGPGTRLTVT.